The 32 T cell receptor beta chains given below trace back to one sample, sequenced in a study of blood T cell repertoires in COVID-19. The data were produced by immunoSEQ multiplex PCR, yet TCRdb's version contains in-frame clones alone and is incomplete. The repertoire has roughly 260,000 clones, more than 90% of them found once; the top ten carry approximately 2.6%. The sequencing input was peripheral blood. Every receptor here comes from a person aged 18 to 30 with COVID-19, enrolled during active disease.

The chain couples TRBV15 to TRBJ2-7; TRBD1 might be the D (6 bases). The CDR3 runs to 15 residues. V lost 0 bases and J lost 5, with 14 bases in between. Germline V gene sequence: CDR1 LNHNV, CDR2 YYDKDF (reference sequence). Here the CDR3 reads CATSREFLQGDEQYF. In nucleotides, the CDR3 is TGTGCCACCAGCAGAGAATTTTTACAGGGAGACGAGCAGTACTTC.

The V call is TRBV11-2, the J call TRBJ2-1; tentatively, D is TRBD1 (6 bases). V lost 0 bases to trimming and J lost 0 bases, with 9 bases between them. Germline V CDR1 and CDR2: SGHAT, FQNNGV. CDR3 length: 16 amino acids. The CDR3 protein is CASSLDAGDSYNEQFF. Here the CDR3 DNA reads TGTGCCAGCAGCTTAGACGCAGGGGACTCCTACAATGAGCAGTTCTTC. Using reference TRBV11-2 and TRBJ2-1 for the parts outside the CDR3, the full variable domain is EAGVAQSPRYKIIEKRQSVAFWCNPISGHATLYWYQQILGQGPKLLIQFQNNGVVDDSQLPKDRFSAERLKGVDSTLKIQPAKLEDSAVYLCASSLDAGDSYNEQFFGPGTRLTVL.

This clone has a single count. This chain joins TRBV29-1 and TRBJ2-1; 8 bases match TRBD1. The CDR3 contains 13 residues. CDR1 and CDR2 (germline): SQVTM, ANQGSEA. The J segment lost 3 bases and the V segment lost 7 bases, leaving 5 bases of the junction unmatched. CDR3 sequence: CSADRGLYNEQFF. In DNA form, the CDR3 reads TGCAGCGCTGACAGGGGTCTCTACAATGAGCAGTTCTTC.

The CDR3 region has the DNA TGTGCCAGCAGTGAGGGGACTCTTCCGGTAATAGATACGCAGTATTTT. It encodes CASSEGTLPVIDTQYF. This sequence joins TRBV6-1 and TRBJ2-3; tentative D call: TRBD2 (6 bases). There are 16 residues in the CDR3. Trimming removed 3 bases from V and 5 bases from J, with 18 bases in between. Germline CDR1 MNHNS, CDR2 SASEGT.

The chain employs TRBV7-9 and TRBJ1-4, with 8 bases fitting TRBD1. Germline V CDR1 and CDR2: SEHNR, FQNEAQ (reference sequence). The CDR3 is 16 amino acids. With 0 bases clipped from V and 11 bases from J, the junction kept 11 bases outside the gene matches. The CDR3 sequence is CASSLAPDGQGAKLFF. The CDR3 DNA follows: TGTGCCAGCAGCTTAGCCCCGGACGGACAGGGAGCGAAACTGTTTTTT. Drawing the rest from reference TRBV7-9 and TRBJ1-4, the complete variable domain is DTGVSQNPRHKITKRGQNVTFRCDPISEHNRLYWYRQTLGQGPEFLTYFQNEAQLEKSRLLSDRFSAERPKGSFSTLEIQRTEQGDSAMYLCASSLAPDGQGAKLFFGSGTQLSVL.

The chain employs TRBV20-1 and TRBJ2-7; no definite D call. The germline gives CDR1 DFQATT, CDR2 SNEGSKA (reference sequence). The CDR3 is made up of 11 amino acids. With 4 bases removed from V and 4 bases from J, the gap between germline ends came to 8 bases. In DNA, the CDR3 is TGCAGTGCTAACGTAGCTTACGAGCAGTACTTC. Translation gives CSANVAYEQYF.

The gene calls are TRBV7-2 and TRBJ2-1; 9 nucleotides match TRBD2. Germline V gene lookup returns CDR1 SGHTA and CDR2 FQGNSA. Trimming at V came to 5 bases and at J to 14 bases, leaving 10 bases not matched to a gene. The CDR3 totals 13 residues. CDR3 region: CASSQATLAGEFF. The CDR3 DNA sequence: TGTGCCAGCAGCCAGGCTACATTAGCGGGAGAGTTCTTC.

The chain combines TRBV27 with TRBJ2-7, with 8 nucleotides matching TRBD2. The CDR3 loop spans 15 amino acids. V dropped 5 bases and J dropped 3; count of bases not matched to a gene: 9. The germline gives CDR1 MNHEY, CDR2 SMNVEV (reference sequence). The CDR3 nucleotides are TGTGCCAGCAGTCCGACCCAGACTAGCGACTACGAGCAGTACTTC. Protein product: CASSPTQTSDYEQYF.

CDR3 in DNA: TGTGCCAGCAGGCAAACCGGGACAGGGGGCGAGGGAGCGAAAGGCTACACCTTC. It yields the protein CASRQTGTGGEGAKGYTF. The V call is TRBV5-8, the J call TRBJ1-2; 12 bases agree with TRBD1. There are 18 residues in the CDR3. Germline-derived CDR1 and CDR2 are SGHTS and YDEGEE. J lost 8 bases, V lost 5 bases, and 19 bases had no gene match.

This sequence joins TRBV6-6 and TRBJ1-4; 8 bases are a match to TRBD1. Germline-derived CDR1 and CDR2 are MNHNY and SVGAGI (reference sequence). V lost 3 bases, J lost 6 bases, and 9 bases stayed unmatched. The CDR3 covers 16 residues. CDR3 region: CASSYTHQGAYEKLFF. For the CDR3, the DNA is TGTGCCAGCAGTTATACACATCAGGGGGCTTATGAAAAACTGTTTTTT.

J is TRBJ2-3 and V is TRBV29-1; D unresolved. The CDR3 has 10 residues. V lost 4 bases and J 8 bases, leaving 7 bases between the germline ends. Germline V gene data show CDR1 as SQVTM and CDR2 as ANQGSEA. Here the CDR3 DNA reads TGCAGCGTTGGCACGAGTACGCAGTATTTT. It encodes CSVGTSTQYF.

The chain carries TRBV4-3 and TRBJ2-1; 9 nucleotides line up with TRBD2. The ends lost 0 bases at V and 6 bases at J; junction bases unmatched: 9. CDR1 and CDR2 (germline): LGHNA, YSLEER. The CDR3 has 17 residues. The CDR3 nucleotides read TGCGCCAGCAGCCAAGAGCAACGGACTAGCGTGGGCAATGAGCAGTTCTTC. Translated: CASSQEQRTSVGNEQFF.

V and J are TRBV4-3 and TRBJ2-6; D possibly corresponds to TRBD1 (6 bases). Per germline, CDR1 LGHNA and CDR2 YSLEER. The CDR3 totals 17 residues. V lost 4 bases and J lost 4, with 17 bases in between. The CDR3 reads CASSPWGRDNGANVLTF. The CDR3 DNA follows: TGCGCCAGCAGCCCCTGGGGCAGGGACAACGGGGCCAACGTCCTGACTTTC.

The chain joins TRBV25-1 to TRBJ1-6; unclear D gene. Between the trimmed V and J ends, which lost 6 bases and 5 bases, there was a span of 14 bases. In germline, CDR1 is MGHDK, CDR2 SYGVNS. The CDR3 runs to 15 residues. The CDR3 nucleotides read TGTGCCAGCAGGAGGGCAGTCGGGGATAATTCACCCCTCCACTTT. Amino acid sequence: CASRRAVGDNSPLHF.

This clone was seen only once. V usage is TRBV7-2 and J usage is TRBJ1-2, with 8 positions matching TRBD1. The V gene end was trimmed by 1 base and the J gene end by 8 bases; junction bases not matched to a gene: 9. CDR1 and CDR2 from the germline V gene are SGHTA and FQGNSA. This CDR3 is built from 15 residues. The CDR3 DNA follows: TGTGCCAGCAGCTTAGAGGGACAGGCTTTGGGAGGCTACACCTTC. It yields the protein CASSLEGQALGGYTF.

This chain connects TRBV13 to TRBJ2-6; TRBD2 is a possible D gene (6 bases). The CDR3 runs 19 residues. Trimming left V 0 bases short and J 2 bases short, with 17 bases between. Per germline, CDR1 PRHDT and CDR2 FYEKMQ (reference sequence). The CDR3 is CASSLGLGLRGTGANVLTF. The DNA of the CDR3 is TGTGCCAGCAGCTTAGGCCTGGGACTTCGCGGTACTGGGGCCAACGTCCTGACTTTC.

The rearrangement joins TRBV6-6 to TRBJ1-6, with 7 bases fitting TRBD1. Germline V gene lookup returns CDR1 MNHNY and CDR2 SVGAGI (reference sequence). The ends lost 4 bases at V and 7 bases at J; junction bases unmatched: 4. This CDR3 spans 14 amino acids. The CDR3, as DNA: TGTGCCAGCAGTTTAGGGGGCTTAAATTCACCCCTCCACTTT. Its translation: CASSLGGLNSPLHF.

As DNA, the CDR3 is TGTGCCACCCAGACTAGCTCGGGCAATGAGCAGTTCTTC. It encodes CATQTSSGNEQFF. The chain has TRBV10-3 and TRBJ2-1; the match to TRBD2 covers 7 bases. CDR1 and CDR2 (germline): ENHRY, SYGVKD. The CDR3 is 13 residues long. The V segment lost 10 bases and the J segment 6 bases; nucleotides outside the gene matches: 9.

The rearrangement joins TRBV5-5 to TRBJ2-2, with D maybe TRBD1 (6 bases). The CDR3 has 16 amino acids. CDR1 is SGHKS and CDR2 is YYEKEE in the germline V gene (reference sequence). Trimming removed 1 base from V and 0 bases from J, with 10 bases in between. CDR3 bases: TGTGCCAGCAGCTTGAGGGGGACCGCGAACACCGGGGAGCTGTTTTTT. Encoded protein: CASSLRGTANTGELFF.

This chain links TRBV13 with TRBJ1-4, with D maybe TRBD1 (6 bases). The V end was cut by 0 bases, the J end by 5 bases, with 10 bases between. Per the germline V gene, CDR1 is PRHDT and CDR2 is FYEKMQ (reference sequence). This CDR3 comprises 15 residues. The CDR3 DNA follows: TGTGCCAGCAGCTTAGGAGGGGGGGACAATGAAAAACTGTTTTTT. It translates to CASSLGGGDNEKLFF. The full variable domain, completed using reference TRBV13 and TRBJ1-4, is AAGVIQSPRHLIKEKRETATLKCYPIPRHDTVYWYQQGPGQDPQFLISFYEKMQSDKGSIPDRFSAQQFSDYHSELNMSSLELGDSALYFCASSLGGGDNEKLFFGSGTQLSVL.

This chain uses TRBV27 with TRBJ1-1; D might be TRBD1 (5 bases). The V and J ends lost 6 bases and 0 bases respectively, with 14 bases between them. The CDR3 is 15 residues long. Looked up from germline, CDR1 is MNHEY and CDR2 is SMNVEV (reference sequence). The CDR3 reads CASRSSTQVNTEAFF. CDR3 nucleotide sequence: TGTGCCAGCAGGTCATCCACACAGGTGAACACTGAAGCTTTCTTT.

J is TRBJ2-1 and V is TRBV10-3; 10 nucleotides align to TRBD2. CDR1 is ENHRY and CDR2 is SYGVKD in the germline V gene. This CDR3 comprises 17 residues. The junction had 14 bases not matched to a gene; V was cut back by 5 bases and J by 7 bases. CDR3 in amino acids: CAISRTSGLLGTNEQFF. The CDR3 DNA reads as TGTGCCATCAGTAGGACTAGCGGTCTCTTGGGTACGAATGAGCAGTTCTTC.

This chain uses TRBV7-2 with TRBJ2-3, with 13 bases aligning to TRBD2. Germline CDR1 reads SGHTA; CDR2 reads FQGNSA. The CDR3 length is 15 residues. Losses at the gene ends were 4 bases for V and 6 bases for J; bases not matched to a gene: 4. CDR3 protein: CASSSGLAGADTQYF. The CDR3 DNA sequence: TGTGCCAGCAGCTCCGGACTAGCGGGAGCTGATACGCAGTATTTT.

J is TRBJ1-2 and V is TRBV29-1; the D is unclear. Germline V gene sequence: CDR1 SQVTM, CDR2 ANQGSEA. Trimming stripped 6 bases from V and 1 base from J, with 15 bases between. The length of the CDR3 is 14 residues. The CDR3: CSVPPGASNYGYTF. DNA of the CDR3: TGCAGCGTCCCCCCCGGAGCCAGTAACTATGGCTACACCTTC.

This clone was recorded only once. The rearrangement joins TRBV24-1 to TRBJ1-5; maybe TRBD1 (6 bases). Germline assignment: CDR1 KGHDR and CDR2 SFDVKD. Trimming removed 5 bases from V and 1 base from J, with 8 bases in between. The CDR3 length is 14 residues. CDR3 amino acids: CATSVTGSNQPQHF. The CDR3 region has the DNA TGTGCCACCAGTGTTACAGGGAGCAATCAGCCCCAGCATTTT.

The chain recombines TRBV14 with TRBJ2-1; no definite D call. CDR3 length: 12 residues. The germline V gene has CDR1 SGHDN and CDR2 FVKESK. V was cut by 2 bases and J by 8 bases, with 7 bases left in between. CDR3 sequence (DNA): TGTGCCAGCAGCCAAATGGGCTATGAGCAGTTCTTC. This gives the protein CASSQMGYEQFF.

This chain connects TRBV29-1 to TRBJ1-1, with D tentatively TRBD1 (5 bases). V was shortened by 5 bases and J by 2 bases, with 9 bases between the two germline ends. Germline V lookup: CDR1 SQVTM, CDR2 ANQGSEA. The length of the CDR3 is 12 residues. CDR3 bases: TGCAGCGTTATAGACAGTAACACTGAAGCTTTCTTT. Translated: CSVIDSNTEAFF.

The chain joins TRBV7-6 to TRBJ2-5, with 8 bases fitting TRBD1. CDR3 length: 13 residues. Germline loops: CDR1 SGHVS, CDR2 FNYEAQ. V lost 6 bases to trimming and J lost 7 bases; unmatched junction nucleotides: 7. CDR3 DNA: TGTGCCAGCAGGACAGGGGCGCAGGGGACCCAGTACTTC. It encodes CASRTGAQGTQYF.

The J gene is TRBJ1-5, the V gene TRBV7-2, with D possibly being TRBD1 (5 bases). The germline gives CDR1 SGHTA, CDR2 FQGNSA. Trimming cost V 1 base and J 4 bases, with 11 bases left between them. The CDR3 spans 15 residues. DNA for the CDR3: TGTGCCAGCAGCTTAGAAGGGACTGGGAATCAGCCCCAGCATTTT. This gives the protein CASSLEGTGNQPQHF.

The rearrangement joins TRBV19 to TRBJ2-4; 7 positions match TRBD1. This CDR3 has 15 amino acids. Germline trimming cut 8 bases from V and 3 bases from J; bases unmatched to any gene: 10. The germline V gene encodes CDR1 LNHDA and CDR2 SQIVND (reference sequence). CDR3 nucleotide sequence: TGTGCCAGTTCCACCGACAGGGACGGCAAAAACATTCAGTACTTC. It is translated as CASSTDRDGKNIQYF.

The chain is built from TRBV27 and TRBJ2-2, with 8 bases lining up with TRBD1. The germline gives CDR1 MNHEY, CDR2 SMNVEV (reference sequence). Germline trimming cut 5 bases from V and 4 bases from J; bases unmatched to any gene: 3. This CDR3 has 14 amino acids. The CDR3 loop reads CASSLGTGTGELFF. The CDR3 nucleotides are TGTGCCAGCAGTCTCGGGACAGGCACCGGGGAGCTGTTTTTT.

This chain uses TRBV4-2 with TRBJ1-4; the D gene is possibly TRBD1 (6 bases). The CDR3 is made up of 15 amino acids. Trimming removed 0 bases from V and 8 bases from J, with 13 bases in between. Germline lookup yields CDR1 LGHNA and CDR2 YNFKEQ. CDR3 DNA sequence: TGTGCCAGCAGCCAAGAATGGGGGGGGCGCGAAAAACTGTTTTTT. The encoded protein is CASSQEWGGREKLFF.